The T cell receptor beta chain under discussion was sequenced for a study of blood T cell repertoires in COVID-19. The length of the CDR3 is 13 residues. Per the germline V gene, CDR1 is SGHTA and CDR2 is FQGNSA. V lost 5 bases, J lost 6 bases, and 5 bases stayed unmatched. In the authors' methods: By means of reference gene primer amplification, nucleated cell counts were estimated. Repertoires were generated with immunoSEQ multiplex PCR, while TCRdb's copy carries only in-frame clones and drops some. V and J calls and clone size follow that table, whereas D and trimming were derived from the DNA. The sample consists of about 170,000 clones, about 85% of them appearing once.

The TCR sequence derives from a man aged 60-69 years who had recovered from COVID-19. Sequenced: peripheral blood. V and J are TRBV7-2 and TRBJ1-1; 8 bases agree with TRBD1. CDR3 nucleotide sequence: TGTGCCAGCAGCCTTACACAGGGGGCTGAAGCTTTCTTT. The encoded protein is CASSLTQGAEAFF.